These 4 T cell receptor beta chains came from one sample sequenced in a study of blood T cell repertoires in COVID-19. Assay: immunoSEQ multiplex PCR; the TCRdb copy retains only in-frame clones and omits some. The table records tens of thousands of clones, 80% to 90% of them present only once. The specimen was peripheral blood. These receptor sequences come from a human donor in a cohort sampled during active COVID-19.

This sequence joins TRBV3-1 (or the pseudogene TRBV3-2) and TRBJ2-7, with D unclear. The CDR3 has 12 amino acids. CDR1 LGHDT and CDR2 YNNKEL come from the germline V gene (reference sequence). The germline V and J ends were trimmed by 3 bases and 3 bases, with 6 bases remaining between them. This CDR3 is CASSHSGYEQYF. The DNA for the CDR3 is TGTGCCAGCAGCCACTCCGGCTACGAGCAGTACTTC.

The chain uses TRBV7-6 and TRBJ2-5; no clear D. The germline V gene has CDR1 SGHVS and CDR2 FNYEAQ. The CDR3 consists of 14 residues. Trimming removed 5 bases from V and 4 bases from J, with 14 bases in between. The CDR3 bases are TGTGCCAGCAGCGCCCGCATAGCCGCAGAGACCCAGTACTTC. Translating gives CASSARIAAETQYF. The full variable domain, with the rest looked up from reference TRBV7-6 and TRBJ2-5, is GAGVSQSPRYKVTKRGQDVALRCDPISGHVSLYWYRQALGQGPEFLTYFNYEAQQDKSGLPNDRFSAERPEGSISTLTIQRTEQRDSAMYRCASSARIAAETQYFGPGTRLLVL.

The CDR3 region is CASSAQAARMNTEAFF. The CDR3 bases are TGCGCCAGCAGCGCGCAGGCAGCCAGGATGAACACTGAAGCTTTCTTT. J is TRBJ1-1 and V is TRBV4-1; D call uncertain. The germline gives CDR1 MGHRA, CDR2 YSYEKL. Trimming took 5 bases from V and 0 from J, leaving 16 bases between them. The CDR3 runs 16 residues.

The rearrangement joins TRBV9 to TRBJ1-4, with D possibly being TRBD1 (5 bases). CDR1 is SGDLS, CDR2 YYNGEE, per germline. The CDR3 has 15 residues. Trimming shortened V by 0 bases and J by 5 bases, and 11 bases separated the two germline ends. The CDR3 DNA is TGTGCCAGCAGCGTAGTGGGCAGGGAAAATGAAAAACTGTTTTTT. This codes for CASSVVGRENEKLFF.